Listed here are 24 T cell receptor beta chains from one sample, sequenced in a study of beta chain features in type 1 diabetes. Study observations and caveats: The study found moderately but significantly shorter TCRB CDR3s in all four CD4+ subsets of Type 1 diabetes patients.

The investigators reverse transcribed all of the isolated RNA, so they sequenced expressed TCRB transcripts. Profiling relied on immunoSEQ multiplex PCR, and the TCRdb table lists in-frame clones only, not all of them. The sample has more than 300,000 clones, around 8.5% seen once. The antigens of these receptors remain unknown. Sequenced input: central memory CD4+ T cells from blood. The receptors derive from a man aged 25 to 45 with type 1 diabetes.

The chain joins TRBV4-1 to TRBJ1-2, with D unclear. Trimming removed 1 base at V and 8 bases at J, with 11 bases between. From germline, CDR1 is MGHRA and CDR2 YSYEKL. The CDR3 spans 13 residues. Written as DNA, the CDR3 is TGCGCCAGCAGCCAAGGGACTTATCGCGGCTACACCTTC. Its protein is CASSQGTYRGYTF.

This clone appeared a few times. The chain recombines TRBV10-3 with TRBJ1-1, with D perhaps TRBD1 (5 bases). V dropped 0 bases and J dropped 3 bases, with 11 bases sitting between them. From germline, CDR1 is ENHRY and CDR2 SYGVKD. The CDR3 spans 15 residues. The CDR3 DNA reads as TGTGCCATCAGTGAGTCGTACCCGGGGGACACTGAAGCTTTCTTT. This sequence encodes CAISESYPGDTEAFF.

The rearrangement joins TRBV30 to TRBJ1-4; TRBD1 might be the D (6 bases). Germline CDR1 and CDR2: GTSNPN and SVGIG (reference sequence). CDR3 length equals 15 residues. V lost 3 bases, J lost 7 bases, and 18 bases lay in between. Here the CDR3 DNA reads TGTGCCTGGAGCCGAGCGGTGGGGGGCACTGAAAAACTGTTTTTT. Translating gives CAWSRAVGGTEKLFF. Filled out from reference TRBV30 and TRBJ1-4, the complete variable domain reads SQTIHQWPATLVQPVGSPLSLECTVEGTSNPNLYWYRQAAGRGLQLLFYSVGIGQISSEVPQNLSASRPQDRQFILSSKKLLLSDSGFYLCAWSRAVGGTEKLFFGSGTQLSVL.

This clone was counted between two and nine times. V usage is TRBV5-4 and J usage is TRBJ2-5; TRBD2 matches at 11 bases. The ends lost 2 bases at V and 2 bases at J; junction bases unmatched: 2. Germline CDR1 and CDR2: SGHNT and YYREEE (reference sequence). There are 15 residues in the CDR3. CDR3 loop: CASSFRLAGQETQYF. DNA for the CDR3: TGTGCCAGCAGCTTTAGACTAGCGGGGCAAGAGACCCAGTACTTC.

The CDR3, as DNA: TGCGCCAGCAGCCCCCGTTTAGCGGGGGGGCCCAATGAGCAGTTCTTC. Amino acid sequence: CASSPRLAGGPNEQFF. The chain links TRBV4-3 to TRBJ2-1, with TRBD2 matching over 11 bases. This CDR3 spans 16 amino acids. Losses at the gene ends were 4 bases for V and 6 bases for J; bases not matched to a gene: 8. Germline V gives CDR1 LGHNA, CDR2 YSLEER.

This clone was recorded a few times. This chain uses TRBV4-3 with TRBJ1-2; 7 bases map to TRBD1. Trimming at V came to 0 bases and at J to 6 bases, leaving 13 bases not matched to a gene. Germline V gene data show CDR1 as LGHNA and CDR2 as YSLEER. The CDR3 spans 17 residues. The CDR3 region is CASSQEYTGVGVDGYTF. Here the CDR3 DNA reads TGCGCCAGCAGCCAAGAATACACAGGGGTAGGTGTGGATGGCTACACCTTC.

This clone was observed a few times. Distinct nucleotide sequences in the sample also encode this CDR3. V gene TRBV29-1 combines with J gene TRBJ2-7; 12 nucleotides line up with TRBD2. In germline, CDR1 is SQVTM, CDR2 ANQGSEA. The CDR3 loop spans 16 amino acids. Unmatched junction bases numbered 9, after V lost 6 bases and J lost 0 bases. CDR3 nucleotides: TGCAGCGTAGAGCTAGCGGGGGGGCCCCGCTCCTACGAGCAGTACTTC. Protein sequence: CSVELAGGPRSYEQYF.

This clone appeared a few times. CDR3 sequence reads: CSVFFQGANYGYTF. The CDR3 DNA is TGCAGCGTTTTTTTCCAGGGAGCTAACTATGGCTACACCTTC. V and J are TRBV29-1 and TRBJ1-2; D perhaps matches TRBD1 (5 bases). Germline loops: CDR1 SQVTM, CDR2 ANQGSEA. V lost 5 bases and J lost 0, with 13 bases in between. This CDR3 contains 14 residues.

The chain links TRBV5-1 to TRBJ2-7, with 7 bases lining up with TRBD1. Germline V lookup: CDR1 SGHRS, CDR2 YFSETQ. Germline trimming cut 4 bases from V and 5 bases from J; bases unmatched to any gene: 9. The CDR3 length is 14 residues. The CDR3 loop is CASSTQQGRNEQYF. The CDR3, as DNA: TGCGCCAGCAGCACCCAACAGGGGCGGAACGAGCAGTACTTC.

This clone was recorded a few times. The chain couples TRBV7-6 to TRBJ2-7; 11 bases are a match to TRBD1. CDR3 length equals 14 residues. Losses at the gene ends were 5 bases for V and 3 bases for J; bases not matched to a gene: 3. Germline values: CDR1 SGHVS, CDR2 FNYEAQ. The CDR3 DNA sequence: TGTGCCAGCAGCCCCGGGACAGGGGGCTACGAGCAGTACTTC. Its protein is CASSPGTGGYEQYF.

In its sample, this clone was seen a few times. V is TRBV25-1 and J is TRBJ2-2, with unresolved D. The V gene lost 5 bases and the J gene lost 6 bases, with 7 bases spanning the gap. Germline V lookup: CDR1 MGHDK, CDR2 SYGVNS. The CDR3 is 12 amino acids. CDR3 amino acids: CASSREAGELFF. In DNA form, the CDR3 reads TGTGCCAGCAGTAGAGAGGCCGGGGAGCTGTTTTTT.

The CDR3: CASRARTGYHEQYF. As DNA, the CDR3 is TGTGCCAGCAGAGCCCGCACAGGTTACCACGAGCAGTACTTC. V is TRBV6-5 and J is TRBJ2-7; TRBD1 is a possible D gene (5 bases). CDR3 length: 14 amino acids. The V and J ends lost 6 bases and 5 bases respectively, with 17 bases between them. Per germline, CDR1 MNHEY and CDR2 SVGAGI.

This chain links TRBV18 with TRBJ2-7; tentatively, D is TRBD1 (5 bases). The CDR3 contains 15 residues. Germline loops: CDR1 KGHSH, CDR2 LQKENI. V was pared by 6 bases and J by 0 bases, with 15 bases between. DNA of the CDR3: TGTGCCAGCTCCCGCAGCCAGGGTAGCTCCTACGAGCAGTACTTC. This encodes CASSRSQGSSYEQYF.

The chain recombines TRBV30 with TRBJ2-2; no definite D call. The V gene lost 3 bases and the J gene lost 4 bases, with 9 bases spanning the gap. Germline V gene data show CDR1 as GTSNPN and CDR2 as SVGIG (reference sequence). CDR3 length: 13 amino acids. CDR3 amino acids: CAWRESATGELFF. As DNA, the CDR3 is TGTGCCTGGAGAGAGTCCGCCACCGGGGAGCTGTTTTTT. Full variable domain (missing parts from reference TRBV30 and TRBJ2-2): SQTIHQWPATLVQPVGSPLSLECTVEGTSNPNLYWYRQAAGRGLQLLFYSVGIGQISSEVPQNLSASRPQDRQFILSSKKLLLSDSGFYLCAWRESATGELFFGEGSRLTVL.

Worth noting for this clone: One junction end disagrees with the germline gene, perhaps due to a read error. The chain combines TRBV7-2 with TRBJ2-1; unclear D gene. Germline lookup yields CDR1 SGHTA and CDR2 FQGNSA. The CDR3 is 16 amino acids. The CDR3 is CVSSANPGTLPNEQFF. In DNA, the CDR3 is TGTGTCAGCAGCGCCAACCCGGGCACCCTACCCAATGAGCAGTTCTTC.

V and J are TRBV30 and TRBJ2-7, with 7 positions matching TRBD2. CDR3 length: 13 residues. Germline V gene sequence: CDR1 GTSNPN, CDR2 SVGIG (reference sequence). With V trimmed by 7 bases and J by 5 bases, 11 bases remained unmatched. CDR3 protein: CALASGRGDEQYF. DNA for the CDR3: TGTGCCTTAGCGTCCGGACGGGGGGACGAGCAGTACTTC. The full variable domain, rest sourced from reference TRBV30 and TRBJ2-7, is SQTIHQWPATLVQPVGSPLSLECTVEGTSNPNLYWYRQAAGRGLQLLFYSVGIGQISSEVPQNLSASRPQDRQFILSSKKLLLSDSGFYLCALASGRGDEQYFGPGTRLTVT.

The V and J genes are TRBV2 and TRBJ1-1; D gene ambiguous. The CDR3 totals 13 residues. The V and J ends lost 6 bases and 6 bases respectively, with 14 bases between them. In germline, CDR1 is SNHLY, CDR2 FYNNEI. CDR3 loop: CASRNNAGPEAFF. The DNA for the CDR3 is TGTGCCAGCAGAAATAACGCGGGTCCTGAAGCTTTCTTT.

This clone turned up a few times. The chain recombines TRBV7-2 with TRBJ1-6; 8 bases agree with TRBD1. The junction had 6 bases not matched to a gene; V was cut back by 5 bases and J by 9 bases. Germline CDR1 SGHTA, CDR2 FQGNSA. The CDR3 has 14 amino acids. The CDR3 coding sequence is TGTGCCAGCAGCCCAGGGGGCAAGGGTTCACCCCTCCACTTT. Translating it yields CASSPGGKGSPLHF.

This clone was seen a few times. The chain links TRBV11-2 to TRBJ1-1, with unresolved D. V was clipped by 0 bases and J by 7 bases, with 9 bases between them. This CDR3 region has 13 residues. Germline V CDR1 and CDR2: SGHAT, FQNNGV. CDR3 amino acids: CASSLEGSLEAFF. The DNA for the CDR3 is TGTGCCAGCAGCTTAGAAGGTAGTCTTGAAGCTTTCTTT.

The chain has TRBV30 and TRBJ2-7; a possible D gene is TRBD1 (5 bases). Germline values: CDR1 GTSNPN, CDR2 SVGIG (reference sequence). This CDR3 is 12 amino acids long. V shed 2 bases and J shed 4 bases, with 9 bases lying between them. The CDR3 loop is CAWSHDRYEQYF. DNA for the CDR3: TGTGCCTGGAGTCACGACAGATACGAGCAGTACTTC.

This clone was detected a few times. This rearrangement joins TRBV6-6 to TRBJ1-1; D unclear. The V gene's germline CDR1 is MNHNY and CDR2 SVGAGI (reference sequence). V lost 2 bases to trimming and J lost 5 bases, with 12 bases between them. The CDR3 sequence is 14 residues long. The CDR3 DNA reads as TGTGCCAGCAGTTACGGCCAGGTCGGAACTGAAGCTTTCTTT. This translates into CASSYGQVGTEAFF.

This clone was detected only a few times. CDR3 protein: CASSRGTDTDTQYF. CDR3 nucleotides: TGTGCCAGCAGCCGGGGGACAGACACAGATACGCAGTATTTT. The chain is built from TRBV7-9 and TRBJ2-3, with D perhaps TRBD1 (7 bases). The V gene lost 5 bases and the J gene lost 2 bases, with 11 bases spanning the gap. Germline lookup yields CDR1 SEHNR and CDR2 FQNEAQ (reference sequence). The CDR3 totals 14 residues.

CDR3 loop: CASSLGQVREQYF. The CDR3 nucleotides are TGTGCCAGCAGCTTAGGCCAGGTGCGCGAGCAGTACTTC. The rearrangement links TRBV7-2 to TRBJ2-7, with D unclear. The V gene's germline CDR1 is SGHTA and CDR2 FQGNSA. The ends were cut back, 1 base at V and 6 bases at J, with 10 bases in the middle. The CDR3 contains 13 residues.

There are many counts of this clone. The V call is TRBV9, the J call TRBJ2-4; D is perhaps TRBD1 or TRBD2 (6 bases each). The CDR3 totals 15 residues. V lost 4 bases, J lost 8 bases, and 19 bases lay in between. Germline V lookup: CDR1 SGDLS, CDR2 YYNGEE. CDR3 bases: TGTGCCAGCAGCAAGTCGACGGGGGCCCAGGACATTCAGTACTTC. It translates to CASSKSTGAQDIQYF. Supplemented by reference TRBV9 and TRBJ2-4, the full variable domain reads DSGVTQTPKHLITATGQRVTLRCSPRSGDLSVYWYQQSLDQGLQFLIQYYNGEERAKGNILERFSAQQFPDLHSELNLSSLELGDSALYFCASSKSTGAQDIQYFGAGTRLSVL.